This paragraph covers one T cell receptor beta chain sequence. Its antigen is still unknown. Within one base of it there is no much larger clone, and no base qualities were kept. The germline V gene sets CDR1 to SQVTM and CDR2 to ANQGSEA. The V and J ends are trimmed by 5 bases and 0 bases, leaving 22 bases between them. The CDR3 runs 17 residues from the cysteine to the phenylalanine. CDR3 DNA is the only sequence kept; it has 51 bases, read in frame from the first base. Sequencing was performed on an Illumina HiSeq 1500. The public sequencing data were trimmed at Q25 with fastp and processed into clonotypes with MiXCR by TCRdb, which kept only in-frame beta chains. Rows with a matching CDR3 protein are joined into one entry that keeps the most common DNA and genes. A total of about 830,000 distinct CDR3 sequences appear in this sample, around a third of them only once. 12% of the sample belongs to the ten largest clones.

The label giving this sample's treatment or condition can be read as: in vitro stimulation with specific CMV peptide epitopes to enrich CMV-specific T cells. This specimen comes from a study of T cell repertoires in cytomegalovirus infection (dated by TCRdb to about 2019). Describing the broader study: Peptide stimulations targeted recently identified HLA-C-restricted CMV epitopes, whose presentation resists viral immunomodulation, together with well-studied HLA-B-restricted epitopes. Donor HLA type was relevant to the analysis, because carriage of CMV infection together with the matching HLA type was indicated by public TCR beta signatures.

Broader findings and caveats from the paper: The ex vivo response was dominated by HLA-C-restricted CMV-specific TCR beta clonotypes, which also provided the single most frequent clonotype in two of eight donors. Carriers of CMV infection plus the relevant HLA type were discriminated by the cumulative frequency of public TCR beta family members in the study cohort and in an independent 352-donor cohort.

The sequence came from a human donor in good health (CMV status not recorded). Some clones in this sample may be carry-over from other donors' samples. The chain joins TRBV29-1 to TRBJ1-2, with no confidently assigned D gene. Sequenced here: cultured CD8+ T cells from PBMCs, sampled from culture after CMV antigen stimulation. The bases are TGCAGCGTTCTGGGTGGGAAGGACCCAATTACTAACTATGGCTACACCTTC. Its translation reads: CSVLGGKDPITNYGYTF.